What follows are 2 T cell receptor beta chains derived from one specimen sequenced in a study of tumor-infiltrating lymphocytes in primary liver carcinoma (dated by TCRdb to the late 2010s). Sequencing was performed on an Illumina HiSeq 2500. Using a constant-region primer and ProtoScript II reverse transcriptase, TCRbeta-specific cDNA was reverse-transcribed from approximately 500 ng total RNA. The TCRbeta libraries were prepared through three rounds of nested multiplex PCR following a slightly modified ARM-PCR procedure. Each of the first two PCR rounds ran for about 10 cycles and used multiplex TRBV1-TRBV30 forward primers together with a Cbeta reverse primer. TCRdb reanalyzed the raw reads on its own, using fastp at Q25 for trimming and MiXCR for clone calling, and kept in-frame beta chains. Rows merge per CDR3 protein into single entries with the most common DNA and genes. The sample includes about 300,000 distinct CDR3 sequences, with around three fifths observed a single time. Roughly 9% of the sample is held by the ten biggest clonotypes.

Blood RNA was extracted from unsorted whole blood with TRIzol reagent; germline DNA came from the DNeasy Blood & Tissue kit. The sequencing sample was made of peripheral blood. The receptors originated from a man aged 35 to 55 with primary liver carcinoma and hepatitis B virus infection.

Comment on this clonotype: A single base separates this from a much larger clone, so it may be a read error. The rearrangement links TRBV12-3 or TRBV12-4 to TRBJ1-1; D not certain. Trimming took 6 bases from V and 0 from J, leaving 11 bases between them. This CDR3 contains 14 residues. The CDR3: CASRLGILNTEAFF. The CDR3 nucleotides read TGTGCCAGCAGATTGGGGATTTTGAACACTGAAGCTTTCTTT.

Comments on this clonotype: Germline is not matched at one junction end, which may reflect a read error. The CDR3 DNA is TGTGCCGGCAGCCCCAACCGCGCCTACGAGCAGTACTTC. Protein product: CAGSPNRAYEQYF. The gene calls are TRBV7-8 and TRBJ2-7, with D unresolved. Germline V gene data show CDR1 as SGHVS and CDR2 as FQNEAQ. The CDR3 extends over 13 amino acids. The variable domain in full, with the rest retrieved from reference TRBV7-8 and TRBJ2-7, is GAGVSQSPRYKVAKRGQDVALRCDPISGHVSLFWYQQALGQGPEFLTYFQNEAQLDKSGLPSDRFFAERPEGSVSTLKIQRTQQEDSAVYLCAGSPNRAYEQYFGPGTRLTVT.